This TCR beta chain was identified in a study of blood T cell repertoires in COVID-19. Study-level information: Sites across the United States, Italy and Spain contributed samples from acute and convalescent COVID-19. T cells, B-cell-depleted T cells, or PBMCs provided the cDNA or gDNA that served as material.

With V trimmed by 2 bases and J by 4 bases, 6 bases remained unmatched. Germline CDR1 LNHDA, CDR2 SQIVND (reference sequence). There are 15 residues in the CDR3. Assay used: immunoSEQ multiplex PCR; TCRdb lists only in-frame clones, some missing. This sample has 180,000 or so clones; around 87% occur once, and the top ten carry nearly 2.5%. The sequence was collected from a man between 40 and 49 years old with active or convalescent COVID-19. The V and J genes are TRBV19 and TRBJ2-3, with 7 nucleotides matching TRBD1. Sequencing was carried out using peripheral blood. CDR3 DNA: TGTGCCAGTAGTATAATGGACAGGCCCGCAGATACGCAGTATTTT. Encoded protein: CASSIMDRPADTQYF.